This passage covers 13 T cell receptor beta chains from one sample sequenced in a study of T cells in Graves' hyperthyroidism and ophthalmopathy. RNA transcripts were the template for amplifying TCR beta CDR3 regions. When the TCR CDR3 underwent first-round RT-PCR, the HTBI primer set was used. Each CDR3 protein is one row after TCRdb ran MiXCR on the multiplex PCR reads. The profile shows roughly 170,000 distinct CDR3 sequences, approximately 17% of them singletons. The sequenced sample consisted of blood. The receptors shown here come from a woman in her forties or fifties with Graves' hyperthyroidism.

The CDR3 is CASSHRDRGGAEAFF. As DNA, the CDR3 is TGTGCCAGCAGCCACCGGGACAGGGGAGGCGCTGAAGCTTTCTTT. This chain joins TRBV7-9 and TRBJ1-1; TRBD1 matches 10 bases. The CDR3 loop spans 15 amino acids. Germline V gene data show CDR1 as SEHNR and CDR2 as FQNEAQ (reference sequence). J lost 6 bases, V lost 5 bases, and 9 bases had no gene match.

This clonotype came up a few times. A single base separates this from a much larger clone, so it may be a read error. The chain combines TRBV28 with TRBJ1-6, with D hard to call. In germline, CDR1 is MDHEN, CDR2 SYDVKM. V gave up 5 bases and J gave up 9 bases, with 14 bases separating them. CDR3 length: 14 amino acids. The DNA for the CDR3 is TGTGCCAGCAGTCCCGCGGCGGGTAGTTCACCCCTCCACTTT. Translated, it gives CASSPAAGSSPLHF.

The chain couples TRBV6-2 or TRBV6-3 to TRBJ2-2; the match to TRBD2 covers 7 bases. V was clipped by 0 bases and J by 1 base; unmatched bases: 5. This CDR3 has 17 amino acids. Germline loops: CDR1 MNHEY, CDR2 SVGEGT. The CDR3 here is CASSYSMAGVNTGELFF. In DNA form, the CDR3 reads TGTGCCAGCAGTTACTCGATGGCGGGGGTGAACACCGGGGAGCTGTTTTTT.

This clonotype was counted at least ten times. CDR3 in amino acids: CASAGEGIGELFF. In DNA form, the CDR3 reads TGTGCCAGCGCCGGAGAGGGAATCGGGGAGCTGTTTTTT. The chain recombines TRBV9 with TRBJ2-2; maybe TRBD2 (5 bases). The V end was cut by 7 bases, the J end by 7 bases, with 14 bases between. CDR1 is SGDLS, CDR2 YYNGEE, per germline. The length of the CDR3 is 13 residues.

This chain links TRBV7-2 with TRBJ1-2; D remains unclear. The V end was cut by 2 bases, the J end by 0 bases, with 7 bases between. Per the germline V gene, CDR1 is SGHTA and CDR2 is FQGNSA. The CDR3 is 14 residues long. This CDR3 reads CASSLQAANYGYTF. CDR3 bases: TGTGCCAGCAGCTTACAAGCGGCTAACTATGGCTACACCTTC. The full variable domain, in which reference TRBV7-2 and TRBJ1-2 provide the parts outside the CDR3, is GAGVSQSPSNKVTEKGKDVELRCDPISGHTALYWYRQSLGQGLEFLIYFQGNSAPDKSGLPSDRFSAERTGGSVSTLTIQRTQQEDSAVYLCASSLQAANYGYTFGSGTRLTVV.

The chain carries TRBV4-1 and TRBJ1-1, with 9 nucleotides matching TRBD1. This CDR3 is 19 amino acids long. V was pared by 0 bases and J by 4 bases, with 15 bases of the junction left unmatched. Per the germline V gene, CDR1 is MGHRA and CDR2 is YSYEKL. The CDR3 here is CASSQDKPGQGRKGTEAFF. CDR3 in DNA: TGCGCCAGCAGCCAAGATAAACCAGGACAGGGGAGGAAAGGCACTGAAGCTTTCTTT.

This clonotype occurred many times. This chain uses TRBV28 with TRBJ1-3; tentative D call: TRBD1 (6 bases). The ends were cut back, 6 bases at V and 4 bases at J, with 10 bases in the middle. This CDR3 spans 13 amino acids. Germline values: CDR1 MDHEN, CDR2 SYDVKM. CDR3 in amino acids: CASSGGTGNTIYF. CDR3 coding DNA: TGTGCCAGCAGCGGGGGCACCGGAAACACCATATATTTT.

A word on this clonotype: It may be a read error: a sequence one base away is much more abundant. The V call is TRBV3-1, the J call TRBJ2-7; 7 bases align to TRBD2. This CDR3 has 15 residues. Germline assignment: CDR1 LGHDT and CDR2 YNNKEL (reference sequence). The V segment lost 1 base and the J segment 7 bases; nucleotides outside the gene matches: 10. The CDR3 loop reads CASSQGGTTPGEQYF. Here the CDR3 DNA reads TGTGCCAGCAGCCAAGGGGGGACTACGCCCGGTGAGCAGTACTTC.

This clonotype was detected ten times or more. V is TRBV6-5 and J is TRBJ2-3, with D tentatively TRBD1 or TRBD2 (5 bases each). V lost 1 base, J lost 2 bases, and 10 bases lay in between. Germline V gene sequence: CDR1 MNHEY, CDR2 SVGAGI. The CDR3 contains 15 residues. CDR3 loop: CASSYWVGPTDTQYF. The CDR3 region has the DNA TGTGCCAGCAGTTACTGGGTGGGACCCACAGATACGCAGTATTTT.

Concerning this clonotype itself: Germline and junction disagree at one end, which may indicate a read error. The CDR3: CASSLGPTSNHGYTF. The CDR3 DNA reads as TGCGCCAGCAGCTTGGGACCGACCTCTAACCATGGCTACACCTTC. This sequence joins TRBV5-1 and TRBJ1-2; D gene ambiguous. The CDR3 spans 15 residues. Germline assignment: CDR1 SGHRS and CDR2 YFSETQ.

The chain combines TRBV24-1 with TRBJ2-3, with 9 bases identical to TRBD2. Germline trimming cut 3 bases from V and 5 bases from J; bases unmatched to any gene: 2. Germline V gene data show CDR1 as KGHDR and CDR2 as SFDVKD. This CDR3 contains 14 residues. The CDR3 loop is CATSDILAGDTQYF. Written as DNA, the CDR3 is TGTGCCACCAGTGATATACTAGCGGGAGATACGCAGTATTTT.

This clonotype qualifies as medium-sized (0.01 to 0.1%). The CDR3 protein is CASSFGGPQPQHF. CDR3 sequence (DNA): TGTGCCAGCAGCTTTGGGGGGCCTCAGCCCCAGCATTTT. The chain joins TRBV7-9 to TRBJ1-5, with TRBD1 as a possible D gene (6 bases). This CDR3 is built from 13 residues. The germline gives CDR1 SEHNR, CDR2 FQNEAQ (reference sequence). The germline V and J ends were trimmed by 3 bases and 6 bases, with 9 bases remaining between them.

This clonotype was recorded at least ten times. The V call is TRBV2, the J call TRBJ2-7, with 10 bases identical to TRBD1. Germline values: CDR1 SNHLY, CDR2 FYNNEI. The CDR3 totals 16 residues. V lost 5 bases and J lost 1; bases outside the gene matches: 8. DNA for the CDR3: TGTGCCAGCAGTCGACCGGGGACAGGGGTATCCTACGAGCAGTACTTC. Residues: CASSRPGTGVSYEQYF. The variable domain in full, completed from reference TRBV2 and TRBJ2-7, reads EPEVTQTPSHQVTQMGQEVILRCVPISNHLYFYWYRQILGQKVEFLVSFYNNEISEKSEIFDDQFSVERPDGSNFTLKIRSTKLEDSAMYFCASSRPGTGVSYEQYFGPGTRLTVT.